This T cell receptor (beta chain) was sequenced during a study of CD8 T cells in ankylosing spondylitis. Study-wide results and limits: CD8+ by phenotype, disease-linked clones were relatively rare in peripheral blood. Matched ankylosing spondylitis synovial fluid reportedly showed significant enrichment of disease-linked clones.

Germline V CDR1 and CDR2: SGHRS, YFSETQ. Losses at the gene ends were 4 bases for V and 0 bases for J; bases not matched to a gene: 5. CDR3 length: 16 residues. Researchers built TCR beta libraries using quantitative 5'-RACE with molecular barcodes. TCRdb itself ran the 5' RACE reads through MiXCR, one entry per CDR3 protein. The data show 250,000 to 300,000 distinct CDR3 sequences, 15% to 25% seen once. Concerning this clonotype itself: Its antigen is unknown.

The TCR sequence derives from a male donor with ankylosing spondylitis or in good health (not recorded which). Specimen: blood, either unsorted or a sorted T cell fraction (not recorded which). The chain uses TRBV5-1 and TRBJ1-3, with 9 bases that match TRBD1. CDR3 residues: CASSRGQGASGNTIYF. The CDR3 coding sequence is TGCGCCAGCAGCCGGGGACAGGGAGCCTCTGGAAACACCATATATTTT.